The 5 T cell receptor beta chains below come from one sample, sequenced in a study of beta chain features in type 1 diabetes. The investigators reverse transcribed all of the isolated RNA, so they sequenced expressed TCRB transcripts. The method was immunoSEQ multiplex PCR; TCRdb's version includes in-frame clones alone and lacks a portion of them. This table holds roughly 350,000 clones, 8% to 13% found once. Sample: naive CD4+ T cells from blood. These receptors originate from a woman aged 25 to 39 in good health.

This clone has a handful of counts. This chain joins TRBV5-1 and TRBJ1-1, with 9 nucleotides matching TRBD1. V shed 0 bases, J shed 4 bases, and the junction held 4 bases outside the gene matches. Germline CDR1 reads SGHRS; CDR2 reads YFSETQ. This CDR3 has 15 residues. CDR3 loop: CASSLVTGGSTEAFF. CDR3 nucleotide sequence: TGCGCCAGCAGCTTGGTGACAGGGGGGAGCACTGAAGCTTTCTTT.

The chain recombines TRBV14 with TRBJ2-7; 14 bases fit TRBD2. Trimming removed 1 base from V and 3 bases from J; junction bases left unmatched: 8. Per the germline V gene, CDR1 is SGHDN and CDR2 is FVKESK. The CDR3 loop spans 18 amino acids. CDR3 amino acids: CASSQGYSGLAGVYEQYF. The CDR3 nucleotides read TGTGCCAGCAGCCAAGGCTACTCGGGACTAGCGGGAGTCTACGAGCAGTACTTC. The full variable domain, completed using reference TRBV14 and TRBJ2-7, is EAGVTQFPSHSVIEKGQTVTLRCDPISGHDNLYWYRRVMGKEIKFLLHFVKESKQDESGMPNNRFLAERTGGTYSTLKVQPAELEDSGVYFCASSQGYSGLAGVYEQYFGPGTRLTVT.

The rearrangement uses TRBV4-2 and TRBJ2-4; a weak D match, TRBD2 (5 bases). Germline values: CDR1 LGHNA, CDR2 YNFKEQ. Trimming took off 0 bases at V and 0 bases at J, with 9 bases between the two ends. The CDR3 runs 16 residues. The CDR3 region has the DNA TGTGCCAGCAGCCAAGATCGGACTGGAGCCAAAAACATTCAGTACTTC. Residues: CASSQDRTGAKNIQYF.

This clone was counted only a few times. The J gene is TRBJ2-5, the V gene TRBV18; D ambiguous. This CDR3 spans 15 amino acids. The V and J ends lost 2 bases and 3 bases respectively, with 13 bases between them. In germline, CDR1 is KGHSH, CDR2 LQKENI. CDR3 nucleotide sequence: TGTGCCAGCTCACCATATACAGCTTCTGAAGAGACCCAGTACTTC. This codes for CASSPYTASEETQYF.

This clone occurred a few times. The chain is built from TRBV11-2 and TRBJ2-7; 7 bases align to TRBD2. The V gene's germline CDR1 is SGHAT and CDR2 FQNNGV. The CDR3 length is 16 residues. Losses at the gene ends were 1 base for V and 7 bases for J; bases not matched to a gene: 13. The CDR3, as DNA: TGTGCCAGCAGCTTAGGTGGTGGGAGGGGAGCTCAAGAGCAGTACTTC. This codes for CASSLGGGRGAQEQYF.